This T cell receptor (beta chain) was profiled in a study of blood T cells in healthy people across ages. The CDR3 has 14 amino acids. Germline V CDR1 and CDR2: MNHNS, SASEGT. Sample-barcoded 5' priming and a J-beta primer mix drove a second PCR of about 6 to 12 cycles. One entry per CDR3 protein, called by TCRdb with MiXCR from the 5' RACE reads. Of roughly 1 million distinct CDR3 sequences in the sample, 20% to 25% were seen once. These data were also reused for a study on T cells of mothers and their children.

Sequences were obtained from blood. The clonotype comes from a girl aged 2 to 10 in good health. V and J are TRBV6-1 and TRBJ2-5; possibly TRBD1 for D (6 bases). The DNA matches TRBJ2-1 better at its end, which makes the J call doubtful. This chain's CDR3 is CASSFQGSWNEQFF. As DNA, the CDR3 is TGTGCCAGCTCCTTTCAGGGGTCGTGGAATGAGCAGTTCTTC.